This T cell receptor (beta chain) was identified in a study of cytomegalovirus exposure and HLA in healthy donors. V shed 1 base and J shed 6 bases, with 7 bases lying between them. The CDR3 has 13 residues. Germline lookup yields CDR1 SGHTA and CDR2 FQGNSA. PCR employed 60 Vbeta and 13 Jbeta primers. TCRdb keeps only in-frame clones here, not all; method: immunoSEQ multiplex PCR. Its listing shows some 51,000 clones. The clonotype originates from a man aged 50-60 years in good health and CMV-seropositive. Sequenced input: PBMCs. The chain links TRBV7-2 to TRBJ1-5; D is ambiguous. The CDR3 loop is CASSLVISQPQHF. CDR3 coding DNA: TGTGCCAGCAGCTTAGTGATTAGTCAGCCCCAGCATTTT.